These 31 T cell receptor beta chains came from one sample sequenced in a study of T-cell reconstitution after alpha-beta-depleted transplantation in children. Using unique molecular identifiers, the investigators prepared the TCRbeta library. Via MiXCR, TCRdb re-called the PCR reads, giving one row per CDR3 protein. Of 450,000 to 600,000 distinct CDR3 sequences listed, 10% to 15% were seen once; the top ten hold around 2.2%. This sample comprised PBMCs, mostly from graft donor cells, obtained 360 days after TCRalphabeta/CD19-depleted stem cell transplant. Source of these receptors: a male patient aged 5 to 17 who had a stem cell transplant for acute myeloid leukemia, so the T cells may come from the graft donor.

V gene TRBV7-2 combines with J gene TRBJ2-3; 9 bases are a match to TRBD2. This CDR3 spans 14 amino acids. Unmatched junction bases numbered 7, after V lost 6 bases and J lost 6 bases. CDR1 is SGHTA, CDR2 FQGNSA, per germline. CDR3 in DNA: TGTGCCAGCAGGGCGACTAGCGGACCCGATACGCAGTATTTT. Protein product: CASRATSGPDTQYF.

This clonotype was counted many times. The V gene is TRBV12-3 or TRBV12-4, the J gene TRBJ2-2; no clear D gene. This CDR3 has 14 amino acids. V lost 3 bases and J lost 7, with 12 bases in between. CDR3 residues: CASSFTPIGGELFF. The CDR3 DNA reads as TGTGCCAGCAGTTTCACGCCCATCGGCGGGGAGCTGTTTTTT.

This clonotype was detected a few times. The rearrangement joins TRBV4-3 to TRBJ2-7; D not resolved. CDR3 size: 13 residues. The V gene lost 4 bases and the J gene lost 7 bases, with 14 bases spanning the gap. The V gene's germline CDR1 is LGHNA and CDR2 YSLEER. CDR3 sequence: CASSRSGLGEQYF. The CDR3 nucleotides read TGCGCCAGCAGCCGGTCGGGCCTGGGAGAGCAGTACTTC.

This clonotype was observed a handful of times. The rearrangement joins TRBV14 to TRBJ2-1; no clear D gene. Germline V gives CDR1 SGHDN, CDR2 FVKESK. CDR3 length: 17 residues. V lost 0 bases and J 0 bases, leaving 12 bases between the germline ends. The CDR3 DNA reads TGTGCCAGCAGCCAAGATCTCCCGGGCTTCTCCTACAATGAGCAGTTCTTC. It encodes CASSQDLPGFSYNEQFF.

The rearrangement joins TRBV28 to TRBJ2-5; no reliable D call. Germline V gene sequence: CDR1 MDHEN, CDR2 SYDVKM. V shed 3 bases and J shed 1 base, with 21 bases lying between them. The CDR3 has 18 residues. Written as DNA, the CDR3 is TGTGCCAGCAGTTTGGATCCGGACGCACCTTCAGGCCAAGAGACCCAGTACTTC. Translating it yields CASSLDPDAPSGQETQYF. Filled out from reference TRBV28 and TRBJ2-5, the complete variable domain reads DVKVTQSSRYLVKRTGEKVFLECVQDMDHENMFWYRQDPGLGLRLIYFSYDVKMKEKGDIPEGYSVSREKKERFSLILESASTNQTSMYLCASSLDPDAPSGQETQYFGPGTRLLVL.

This clonotype was counted a few times. The chain uses TRBV5-1 and TRBJ2-1; 15 bases line up with TRBD2. Germline V CDR1 and CDR2: SGHRS, YFSETQ. This CDR3 comprises 20 residues. After removal of 0 bases from V and 2 bases from J, the junction contained 9 bases not matched to a gene. CDR3 sequence: CASSLARTSGRVWPYNEQFF. DNA of the CDR3: TGCGCCAGCAGCTTGGCCAGGACTAGCGGGAGGGTGTGGCCCTACAATGAGCAGTTCTTC.

This clonotype has ten or more counts. DNA of the CDR3: TGTGCCAGCAGTGGGCGGGAGGGCCTAACCGGGGAGCTGTTTTTT. Its protein is CASSGREGLTGELFF. This chain connects TRBV7-3 to TRBJ2-2; 9 bases map to TRBD2. The CDR3 is 15 amino acids. Per the germline V gene, CDR1 is SGHTA and CDR2 is FQGTGA. Germline trimming cut 6 bases from V and 5 bases from J; bases unmatched to any gene: 7.

This clonotype came up a few times. The chain joins TRBV4-2 to TRBJ2-3; D is perhaps TRBD1 (7 bases). Looked up from germline, CDR1 is LGHNA and CDR2 is YNFKEQ. CDR3 length equals 19 residues. V dropped 1 base and J dropped 0 bases, with 20 bases sitting between them. The CDR3 DNA follows: TGTGCCAGCAGCCAAGGTGAAGGGGGCCCCGGGACTAGCACAGATACGCAGTATTTT. Its protein is CASSQGEGGPGTSTDTQYF.

The rearrangement links TRBV5-1 to TRBJ1-2; D uncertain. V was pared by 0 bases and J by 6 bases, with 21 bases between. The CDR3 has 17 amino acids. Germline values: CDR1 SGHRS, CDR2 YFSETQ. The CDR3 nucleotides are TGCGCCAGCAGCTTGGGGCTCCGAACGTTTGACTCGAATGGCTACACCTTC. Protein product: CASSLGLRTFDSNGYTF.

This clonotype appeared a few times. The V call is TRBV20-1, the J call TRBJ2-5; the match to TRBD2 covers 7 bases. V was clipped by 3 bases and J by 1 base; unmatched bases: 8. The CDR3 runs to 15 residues. Germline V lookup: CDR1 DFQATT, CDR2 SNEGSKA (reference sequence). The CDR3 DNA sequence: TGCAGTGCTAGTTTTCTAGCGGATTTCCAAGAGACCCAGTACTTC. It specifies CSASFLADFQETQYF.

In its sample, this clonotype was seen a few times. V gene TRBV28 combines with J gene TRBJ2-3; 9 positions match TRBD2. The length of the CDR3 is 15 residues. The ends lost 3 bases at V and 3 bases at J; junction bases unmatched: 4. Per germline, CDR1 MDHEN and CDR2 SYDVKM. The CDR3 here is CASSFRTSETDTQYF. The DNA of the CDR3 is TGTGCCAGCAGTTTTCGGACTAGCGAGACAGATACGCAGTATTTT. Supplemented by reference TRBV28 and TRBJ2-3, the full variable domain reads DVKVTQSSRYLVKRTGEKVFLECVQDMDHENMFWYRQDPGLGLRLIYFSYDVKMKEKGDIPEGYSVSREKKERFSLILESASTNQTSMYLCASSFRTSETDTQYFGPGTRLTVL.

This chain joins TRBV7-9 and TRBJ2-7; 8 nucleotides agree with TRBD1. CDR1 is SEHNR, CDR2 FQNEAQ, per germline (reference sequence). The CDR3 sequence is 14 residues long. After removal of 3 bases from V and 6 bases from J, the junction contained 7 bases not matched to a gene. The CDR3, as DNA: TGTGCCAGCAGCTTCGGGACAGGTGTTGCCGAGCAGTACTTC. Translated: CASSFGTGVAEQYF.

In this sample, this clonotype turned up a few times. The V call is TRBV29-1, the J call TRBJ2-7, with D maybe TRBD2 (5 bases). V was trimmed by 7 bases and J by 7 bases, leaving 14 bases between them. Looked up from germline, CDR1 is SQVTM and CDR2 is ANQGSEA. The CDR3 extends over 11 amino acids. The DNA for the CDR3 is TGCAGCGCCAACTCACTAGGGGAGCAGTACTTC. Its protein product is CSANSLGEQYF.

This chain joins TRBV23-1 and TRBJ2-5; TRBD1 aligns across 8 bases. TRBV23-1 carries the ORF label, with uncertain function. The J segment lost 3 bases and the V segment lost 2 bases, leaving 14 bases of the junction unmatched. The CDR3 is 18 residues long. The CDR3 protein is CASSQHQNPDRVKETQYF. In DNA, the CDR3 is TGCGCCAGCAGTCAACATCAGAACCCGGACAGGGTTAAAGAGACCCAGTACTTC.

This clonotype came up a few times. The rearrangement links TRBV29-1 to TRBJ1-5, with 9 nucleotides matching TRBD1. Germline CDR1 SQVTM, CDR2 ANQGSEA. V lost 5 bases, J lost 4 bases, and 6 bases stayed unmatched. CDR3 size: 14 residues. DNA of the CDR3: TGCAGCGTTTTTACAGGGGGCAGGAATCAGCCCCAGCATTTT. This translates into CSVFTGGRNQPQHF.

This clonotype appeared many times. The chain recombines TRBV20-1 with TRBJ2-3; no clear D. Germline CDR1 DFQATT, CDR2 SNEGSKA (reference sequence). Trimming took off 8 bases at V and 0 bases at J, with 12 bases between the two ends. The CDR3 spans 13 residues. The CDR3 nucleotides read TGCAGTCTACACTCTTCTAGCACAGATACGCAGTATTTT. Translated: CSLHSSSTDTQYF.

This clonotype was seen only a few times. This sequence joins TRBV20-1 and TRBJ2-1; TRBD2 aligns across 12 bases. From germline, CDR1 is DFQATT and CDR2 SNEGSKA (reference sequence). The V segment lost 0 bases and the J segment 4 bases; nucleotides outside the gene matches: 10. There are 18 residues in the CDR3. Written as DNA, the CDR3 is TGCAGTGCTAGAGATGGGGGGCTAGCGGGAGGGAAATACAATGAGCAGTTCTTC. Amino acid sequence: CSARDGGLAGGKYNEQFF.

This clonotype has at least ten counts. The rearrangement joins TRBV12-3 or TRBV12-4 to TRBJ2-1; 13 nucleotides match TRBD2. This CDR3 comprises 15 residues. The J segment lost 7 bases and the V segment lost 6 bases, leaving 6 bases of the junction unmatched. The CDR3 protein is CASSLGTSGTNEQFF. The DNA of the CDR3 is TGTGCCAGCAGCCTCGGGACTAGCGGGACTAATGAGCAGTTCTTC.

This clonotype was counted between two and nine times. V gene TRBV28 combines with J gene TRBJ2-6, with 12 positions matching TRBD2. The J segment lost 0 bases and the V segment lost 2 bases, leaving 2 bases of the junction unmatched. The CDR3 consists of 18 residues. Per germline, CDR1 MDHEN and CDR2 SYDVKM. CDR3 nucleotides: TGTGCCAGCAGTTTAGGACTAGCGGGAAACTCTGGGGCCAACGTCCTGACTTTC. Translation: CASSLGLAGNSGANVLTF.

The chain uses TRBV5-1 and TRBJ2-1; 10 nucleotides align to TRBD1. The CDR3 contains 15 residues. Germline-derived CDR1 and CDR2 are SGHRS and YFSETQ. The V segment lost 3 bases and the J segment 6 bases; nucleotides outside the gene matches: 6. In DNA form, the CDR3 reads TGCGCCAGCAGCTCCACGGGACAGGGGAGCAATGAGCAGTTCTTC. It codes for CASSSTGQGSNEQFF.

The CDR3 DNA reads TGCAGGCCGGGACTAGCGGGGTACGAGCAGTACTTC. This sequence encodes CRPGLAGYEQYF. V is TRBV20-1 and J is TRBJ2-7; 13 positions match TRBD2. Germline V CDR1 and CDR2: DFQATT, SNEGSKA (reference sequence). This CDR3 is built from 12 residues.

This clonotype came up many times. The V gene is TRBV4-2, the J gene TRBJ1-4, with 8 bases matching TRBD1. V shed 3 bases, J shed 8 bases, and the junction held 8 bases outside the gene matches. The CDR3 has 15 residues. Germline lookup yields CDR1 LGHNA and CDR2 YNFKEQ. CDR3 amino acids: CASSQGQEAGEKLFF. The CDR3 DNA reads as TGTGCCAGCAGCCAGGGACAGGAGGCGGGAGAAAAACTGTTTTTT.

This clonotype showed up just a few times. V usage is TRBV5-1 and J usage is TRBJ2-7, with TRBD2 matching 12 bases. Germline V CDR1 and CDR2: SGHRS, YFSETQ. Trimming took 4 bases from V and 0 from J; bases not matched to a gene: 5. CDR3 size: 16 residues. In DNA, the CDR3 is TGCGCCAGCAGCACGGGACTAGCGGGCCGCTCCTACGAGCAGTACTTC. It encodes CASSTGLAGRSYEQYF.

This rearrangement joins TRBV28 to TRBJ1-5; D is undetermined. This CDR3 spans 14 amino acids. Germline lookup yields CDR1 MDHEN and CDR2 SYDVKM. Trimming pared 5 bases from V and 6 bases from J, leaving 14 bases between. CDR3 bases: TGTGCCAGCAGTCCTACTATCGGCGGTCAGCCCCAGCATTTT. Translating it yields CASSPTIGGQPQHF.

This clonotype has a count of ten or more. The chain is built from TRBV5-1 and TRBJ2-1, with unresolved D. V lost 4 bases and J lost 8, with 22 bases in between. Germline V lookup: CDR1 SGHRS, CDR2 YFSETQ. There are 16 residues in the CDR3. Here the CDR3 reads CASSVAGSNILDEQFF. As DNA, the CDR3 is TGCGCCAGCAGCGTCGCCGGGTCTAATATTCTAGATGAGCAGTTCTTC.

In this sample, this clonotype turned up a few times. The DNA for the CDR3 is TGTGCCAGCAGAATAGGGACTAGCGGGAGGGATTGGATCAATGAGCAGTTCTTC. Translating it yields CASRIGTSGRDWINEQFF. The rearrangement links TRBV7-9 to TRBJ2-1, with 16 bases aligning to TRBD2. The CDR3 is made up of 18 amino acids. J lost 6 bases, V lost 6 bases, and 11 bases had no gene match. In germline, CDR1 is SEHNR, CDR2 FQNEAQ (reference sequence).

This clonotype was seen a few times. The chain joins TRBV11-2 to TRBJ2-1; 10 nucleotides align to TRBD2. Germline-derived CDR1 and CDR2 are SGHAT and FQNNGV. J lost 4 bases, V lost 0 bases, and 12 bases had no gene match. The length of the CDR3 is 19 residues. The CDR3 loop is CASSLDLAVAGGPYNEQFF. CDR3 sequence (DNA): TGTGCCAGCAGCTTAGATCTTGCCGTAGCGGGAGGACCTTACAATGAGCAGTTCTTC.

The chain uses TRBV28 and TRBJ1-2; D is undetermined. Trimming pared 5 bases from V and 5 bases from J, leaving 9 bases between. CDR1 and CDR2 (germline): MDHEN, SYDVKM. This CDR3 comprises 12 residues. CDR3 in amino acids: CASSLDGYGYTF. The CDR3 bases are TGTGCCAGCAGTCTGGACGGGTATGGCTACACCTTC.

The chain uses TRBV29-1 and TRBJ1-4; perhaps TRBD1 as D (6 bases). Germline CDR1 SQVTM, CDR2 ANQGSEA. The germline V and J ends were trimmed by 7 bases and 7 bases, with 19 bases remaining between them. This CDR3 has 14 amino acids. This CDR3 reads CSAHGGPGPEKLFF. The CDR3 nucleotides read TGCAGCGCTCACGGGGGGCCAGGGCCTGAAAAACTGTTTTTT.

This clonotype came up a few times. The chain links TRBV12-3 or TRBV12-4 to TRBJ2-3; a weak D match, TRBD1 (6 bases). The CDR3 has 14 residues. V was clipped by 6 bases and J by 4 bases, with 14 bases between them. CDR3 nucleotide sequence: TGTGCCAGCAGCCTCACAGGGCTCGCAGATACGCAGTATTTT. This sequence encodes CASSLTGLADTQYF.

The chain combines TRBV19 with TRBJ2-7, with 10 bases that match TRBD1. Germline CDR1 LNHDA, CDR2 SQIVND (reference sequence). The CDR3 loop spans 14 amino acids. The ends lost 5 bases at V and 8 bases at J; junction bases unmatched: 9. Here the CDR3 DNA reads TGTGCCAGTAGTTCCTCCGGGACAGGGGAGAAGCAGTACTTC. Protein: CASSSSGTGEKQYF.